This entry lists 27 T cell receptor beta chains sequenced from one sample in a study of T cell responses to AZD1222 COVID-19 vaccine. Libraries were prepared by immunoSEQ multiplex PCR; TCRdb keeps only in-frame clonotypes and omits some of them. The data contain 100,000 or so clones, nearly 90% of them singletons. Sequencing used peripheral blood, obtained 28 days after the second AZD1222 dose. These receptors all stem from an adult who received the AZD1222 COVID-19 vaccine.

This sequence joins TRBV30 and TRBJ1-2; tentatively, D is TRBD1 (6 bases). V lost 8 bases and J 3 bases, leaving 16 bases between the germline ends. The CDR3 is 13 residues long. The V gene's germline CDR1 is GTSNPN and CDR2 SVGIG (reference sequence). This chain's CDR3 is CAGHRAKDYGYTF. The CDR3 nucleotides are TGTGCCGGACACAGGGCTAAAGACTATGGCTACACCTTC.

This chain joins TRBV10-3 and TRBJ2-7; 11 positions agree with TRBD2. The CDR3 is 15 residues long. Trimming cost V 3 bases and J 3 bases; bases outside gene matches: 4. Germline CDR1 reads ENHRY; CDR2 reads SYGVKD. This CDR3 is CAISDPGLADYEQYF. CDR3 DNA: TGTGCCATCAGTGACCCGGGACTAGCGGACTACGAGCAGTACTTC.

This chain links TRBV4-2 with TRBJ2-5, with 11 nucleotides matching TRBD2. The J call may be incorrect, as the DNA end agrees better with TRBJ2-7. The CDR3 sequence is 17 residues long. Germline V CDR1 and CDR2: LGHNA, YNFKEQ. CDR3 sequence: CASSPGEGLAVSYEQYF. CDR3 DNA sequence: TGTGCCAGCAGCCCCGGAGAGGGACTAGCGGTCTCCTACGAGCAGTACTTC.

This rearrangement joins TRBV9 to TRBJ2-1; D is possibly TRBD1 or TRBD2 (5 bases each). This CDR3 has 15 amino acids. Germline V gene sequence: CDR1 SGDLS, CDR2 YYNGEE. V was pared by 4 bases and J by 3 bases, with 14 bases between. The CDR3 reads CASSIGTRYYNEQFF. The CDR3 DNA follows: TGTGCCAGCAGCATAGGGACGCGATACTACAATGAGCAGTTCTTC.

The chain uses TRBV3-1 (or the pseudogene TRBV3-2) and TRBJ2-1; 8 nucleotides align to TRBD1. Germline V CDR1 and CDR2: LGHDT, YNNKEL (reference sequence). V gave up 0 bases and J gave up 9 bases; unmatched junction bases: 25. The CDR3 spans 21 residues. CDR3 sequence reads: CASSQDKGPGGVLELLGEQFF. The DNA for the CDR3 is TGTGCCAGCAGCCAAGATAAGGGGCCAGGGGGCGTTCTGGAATTGCTCGGTGAGCAGTTCTTC.

The chain couples TRBV6-2 or TRBV6-3 to TRBJ1-5; D unresolved. V was pared by 2 bases and J by 0 bases, with 20 bases between. Germline-derived CDR1 and CDR2 are MNHEY and SVGEGT. The CDR3 consists of 19 residues. The CDR3 nucleotides read TGTGCCAGCAGTTACGGAGCCGCGTCTTTTCTAAATAGCAATCAGCCCCAGCATTTT. This codes for CASSYGAASFLNSNQPQHF.

The rearrangement joins TRBV7-8 to TRBJ2-7, with 7 bases identical to TRBD2. CDR1 and CDR2 (germline): SGHVS, FQNEAQ. The length of the CDR3 is 15 residues. V shed 5 bases and J 1 base; nucleotides not matched to a gene: 8. This CDR3 reads CASSPRTSESYEQYF. CDR3 DNA: TGTGCCAGCAGCCCCCGGACTAGTGAGTCCTACGAGCAGTACTTC.

The rearrangement joins TRBV7-2 to TRBJ2-7; 7 bases fit TRBD1. This CDR3 contains 16 residues. From germline, CDR1 is SGHTA and CDR2 FQGNSA. V shed 5 bases, J shed 1 base, and the junction held 11 bases outside the gene matches. The CDR3 coding sequence is TGTGCCAGCAGCCCCCAGGGGGTTGCAGGGTCCTACGAGCAGTACTTC. Translating gives CASSPQGVAGSYEQYF.

The rearrangement joins TRBV6-4 to TRBJ2-1; 8 bases agree with TRBD2. The germline CDR1 and CDR2 sequences are MRHNA and SNTAGT. V was clipped by 3 bases and J by 5 bases; unmatched bases: 12. The CDR3 has 17 amino acids. CDR3 protein: CASSEPREGRVHNEQFF. In nucleotides, the CDR3 is TGTGCCAGCAGTGAACCTCGGGAGGGGCGCGTCCACAATGAGCAGTTCTTC.

This clone was seen just once. This sequence joins TRBV9 and TRBJ2-7; 11 bases align to TRBD1. The trim removed 0 bases at V and 2 bases at J, leaving 1 base unmatched. Germline V gene data show CDR1 as SGDLS and CDR2 as YYNGEE. CDR3 length: 15 residues. The CDR3 bases are TGTGCCAGCAGCGTAGCGGGACAGGGGGCCTACGAGCAGTACTTC. This codes for CASSVAGQGAYEQYF.

The rearrangement joins TRBV7-9 to TRBJ2-1; D is unclear. Trimming shortened V by 2 bases and J by 8 bases, and 4 bases separated the two germline ends. Germline V CDR1 and CDR2: SEHNR, FQNEAQ (reference sequence). The CDR3 length is 11 residues. Here the CDR3 reads CASSLSYEQFF. The CDR3 DNA follows: TGTGCCAGCAGCTTATCCTATGAGCAGTTCTTC.

V usage is TRBV27 and J usage is TRBJ2-7; 11 bases map to TRBD1. The CDR3 covers 17 residues. From germline, CDR1 is MNHEY and CDR2 SMNVEV (reference sequence). After removal of 2 bases from V and 1 base from J, the junction contained 7 bases not matched to a gene. The CDR3 reads CASSLGLGTGGSYEQYF. Written as DNA, the CDR3 is TGTGCCAGCAGTTTAGGTTTGGGGACAGGGGGTTCCTACGAGCAGTACTTC.

The J gene is TRBJ2-1, the V gene TRBV6-2 or TRBV6-3; tentative D call: TRBD2 (5 bases). Germline CDR1 and CDR2: MNHEY and SVGEGT. The CDR3 sequence is 14 residues long. V lost 4 bases and J 4 bases, leaving 11 bases between the germline ends. The CDR3 here is CASSFPGVYNEQFF. CDR3 in DNA: TGTGCCAGCAGTTTTCCCGGGGTGTACAATGAGCAGTTCTTC.

V usage is TRBV15 and J usage is TRBJ2-7, with TRBD1 matching 9 bases. The V gene's germline CDR1 is LNHNV and CDR2 YYDKDF (reference sequence). V gave up 0 bases and J gave up 2 bases; unmatched junction bases: 8. This CDR3 contains 17 residues. CDR3 region: CATSRDRGTGSTYEQYF. The CDR3 DNA is TGTGCCACCAGCAGAGACCGTGGGACAGGGTCGACCTACGAGCAGTACTTC.

The DNA of the CDR3 is TGTGCCAGCAGCTCCGGAGGGTTCTTGCCCCAGCATTTT. It codes for CASSSGGFLPQHF. The chain joins TRBV7-2 to TRBJ1-5; D remains ambiguous. This CDR3 spans 13 amino acids. The germline CDR1 and CDR2 sequences are SGHTA and FQGNSA. V was trimmed by 4 bases and J by 9 bases, leaving 13 bases between them.

The rearrangement joins TRBV6-1 to TRBJ2-7; D gene ambiguous. The germline V gene encodes CDR1 MNHNS and CDR2 SASEGT. This CDR3 is built from 13 residues. V lost 0 bases and J lost 1, with 4 bases in between. CDR3 DNA sequence: TGTGCCAGCAGTGAAGCCAGGTCCTACGAGCAGTACTTC. Translated, it gives CASSEARSYEQYF.

This clone was found once. This sequence joins TRBV10-2 and TRBJ2-1; 9 bases align to TRBD2. The CDR3 loop spans 16 amino acids. The V gene's germline CDR1 is WSHSY and CDR2 SAAADI. V lost 5 bases, J lost 9 bases, and 14 bases stayed unmatched. The CDR3 sequence is CASSPKVAGAQGEQFF. The DNA of the CDR3 is TGCGCCAGCAGTCCCAAGGTAGCGGGAGCTCAGGGTGAGCAGTTCTTC.

The table lists this clone with a few counts. V usage is TRBV6-5 and J usage is TRBJ1-5; D is undetermined. Trimming removed 0 bases at V and 2 bases at J, with 8 bases between. Germline CDR1 is MNHEY and CDR2 is SVGAGI. The CDR3 contains 15 residues. The CDR3 sequence: CASSYSRDGNQPQHF. As DNA, the CDR3 is TGTGCCAGCAGTTACTCTAGGGATGGCAATCAGCCCCAGCATTTT.

This chain uses TRBV20-1 with TRBJ2-3, with no clear D. V was shortened by 5 bases and J by 7 bases, with 10 bases between the two germline ends. Germline lookup yields CDR1 DFQATT and CDR2 SNEGSKA (reference sequence). The CDR3 has 11 residues. CDR3 sequence: CSAEPGYTQYF. CDR3 coding DNA: TGCAGTGCTGAACCGGGCTATACGCAGTATTTT.

This sequence joins TRBV11-2 and TRBJ2-2, with 7 bases lining up with TRBD1. The CDR3 has 15 amino acids. V gave up 7 bases and J gave up 5 bases; unmatched junction bases: 10. From germline, CDR1 is SGHAT and CDR2 FQNNGV. The CDR3 coding sequence is TGTGCCAGCACCGCCCTAGGGACAGTTACCGGGGAGCTGTTTTTT. As protein: CASTALGTVTGELFF.

The rearrangement links TRBV6-5 to TRBJ1-2; TRBD1 might be the D (6 bases). Germline CDR1 reads MNHEY; CDR2 reads SVGAGI. Trimming stripped 6 bases from V and 7 bases from J, with 21 bases between. There are 15 residues in the CDR3. The CDR3 sequence is CASRKAGGSVGGYTF. The CDR3 DNA is TGTGCCAGCAGAAAAGCGGGGGGCAGCGTAGGTGGCTACACCTTC.

The chain couples TRBV25-1 to TRBJ2-7; D is undetermined. Germline CDR1 and CDR2: MGHDK and SYGVNS. Trimming stripped 6 bases from V and 0 bases from J, with 0 bases between. The CDR3 contains 10 residues. The CDR3 loop reads CASSSYEQYF. For the CDR3, the DNA is TGTGCCAGCAGCTCCTACGAGCAGTACTTC.

Points on this clone: One junction end does not reproduce the germline sequence, and a read error may be involved. The V gene is TRBV3-1 (or the pseudogene TRBV3-2), the J gene TRBJ2-1; 7 positions match TRBD2. Germline values: CDR1 LGHDT, CDR2 YNNKEL (reference sequence). The CDR3 contains 12 residues. CDR3 DNA: TGTGTCAGCAGCCCGACGGGAGGTCGTCAGTTCTTC. Residues: CVSSPTGGRQFF.

The chain combines TRBV13 with TRBJ2-7; TRBD2 agrees at 12 bases. After removal of 0 bases from V and 4 bases from J, the junction contained 7 bases not matched to a gene. Germline CDR1 is PRHDT and CDR2 is FYEKMQ (reference sequence). The length of the CDR3 is 17 residues. DNA for the CDR3: TGTGCCAGCAGCTTAGGCTCACTAGCGGGAGGAGGGTACGAGCAGTACTTC. Translation: CASSLGSLAGGGYEQYF.

The V call is TRBV23-1, the J call TRBJ1-4; 8 bases align to TRBD1. TRBV23-1 is an open reading frame, and its role is uncertain. This CDR3 is 14 amino acids long. The V and J ends lost 3 bases and 7 bases, in that order; junction bases with no gene match: 4. The DNA of the CDR3 is TGCGCCAGCAGTCATGGGACAGGTCCTGAAAAACTGTTTTTT. Protein product: CASSHGTGPEKLFF.

This clone was recorded only once. The chain is built from TRBV7-3 and TRBJ2-1, with D possibly being TRBD1 or TRBD2 (5 bases each). V lost 6 bases to trimming and J lost 0 bases, with 12 bases between them. CDR3 length: 15 residues. Germline CDR1 reads SGHTA; CDR2 reads FQGTGA. CDR3 sequence (DNA): TGTGCCAGCAGAAGGGACCCGAGCTCCTACAATGAGCAGTTCTTC. Protein product: CASRRDPSSYNEQFF.

This chain uses TRBV4-1 with TRBJ1-1; no definite D call. V dropped 0 bases and J dropped 2 bases, with 10 bases sitting between them. Per the germline V gene, CDR1 is MGHRA and CDR2 is YSYEKL. The length of the CDR3 is 15 residues. CDR3 coding DNA: TGCGCCAGCAGCCAAGATCAAGGTGTAAACACTGAAGCTTTCTTT. Amino acids: CASSQDQGVNTEAFF.